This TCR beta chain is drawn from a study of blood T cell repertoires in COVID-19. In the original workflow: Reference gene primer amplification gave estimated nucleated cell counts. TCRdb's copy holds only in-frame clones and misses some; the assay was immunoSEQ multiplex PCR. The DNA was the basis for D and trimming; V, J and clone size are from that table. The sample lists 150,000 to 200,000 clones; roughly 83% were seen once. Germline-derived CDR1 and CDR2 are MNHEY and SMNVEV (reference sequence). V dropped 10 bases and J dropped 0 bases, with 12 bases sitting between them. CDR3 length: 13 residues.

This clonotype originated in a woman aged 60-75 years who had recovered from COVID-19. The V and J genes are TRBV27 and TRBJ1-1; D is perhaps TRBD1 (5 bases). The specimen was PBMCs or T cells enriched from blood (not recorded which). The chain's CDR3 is CATSGGVNTEAFF. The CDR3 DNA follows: TGTGCCACCTCCGGGGGGGTGAACACTGAAGCTTTCTTT.